This TCR beta chain was sequenced during a study of CD8 T cells in ankylosing spondylitis. Overall study results and limits: Ankylosing spondylitis blood seemed to carry a telltale TCR beta motif made of fewer than 10 highly homologous variants.

Quantitative 5'-RACE with molecular barcodes was used to make the TCR beta libraries. TCRdb re-called the 5' RACE reads with MiXCR, one entry per CDR3 protein. The sample carries roughly 440,000 distinct CDR3 sequences, roughly a sixth recorded once. The CDR3 runs 15 residues. The germline V gene has CDR1 MNHEY and CDR2 SVGAGI. V lost 0 bases and J lost 3, with 11 bases in between. This clonotype was seen only a few times. The target antigen is unknown. This sequence originates from a male donor with ankylosing spondylitis. This chain joins TRBV6-5 and TRBJ1-2; maybe TRBD1 (5 bases). The sample taken for sequencing was blood, either unsorted or a sorted T cell fraction (not recorded which). The CDR3 sequence: CASSYSWGEDYGYTF. CDR3 DNA sequence: TGTGCCAGCAGTTACTCGTGGGGGGAGGACTATGGCTACACCTTC.